This T cell receptor beta chain emerged from a study of blood T cell repertoires in COVID-19. Turning to the study itself: Samples taken during acute and convalescent COVID-19 were collected in the United States, Italy and Spain. Sample material is recorded as cDNA or gDNA derived from T cells, B-cell-depleted T cells, or PBMCs.

The repertoire was sequenced with immunoSEQ multiplex PCR; TCRdb's copy has only in-frame clones and lacks some. The sample lists a few hundred thousand clones, approximately 90% occurring once. CDR1 and CDR2 (germline): SGHTA, FQGTGA. V shed 2 bases, J shed 4 bases, and the junction held 6 bases outside the gene matches. The CDR3 contains 17 residues. The sequence was obtained from a man aged 65 to 79 with acute or convalescent COVID-19. Source material: peripheral blood. The V and J genes are TRBV7-3 and TRBJ2-2; 11 nucleotides align to TRBD1. CDR3 bases: TGTGCCAGCAGCTTACTTACCGGGACAGGGGGCACCGGGGAGCTGTTTTTT. As protein: CASSLLTGTGGTGELFF. Full variable domain (outside the CDR3, taken from reference TRBV7-3 and TRBJ2-2): GAGVSQTPSNKVTEKGKYVELRCDPISGHTALYWYRQSLGQGPEFLIYFQGTGAADDSGLPNDRFFAVRPEGSVSTLKIQRTERGDSAVYLCASSLLTGTGGTGELFFGEGSRLTVL.